The T cell receptor (beta chain) under discussion was sequenced for a study of radiotherapy plus CTLA-4 blockade in lung cancer. Study-wide results and limits: Reports identified early blood T cell clone dynamics, with interferon-beta, as the best response predictor. Some TCR clones had been derived from tumors. These clones expanded in peripheral blood after radiotherapy plus ipilimumab.

As regards this clone: Its target is not known.

CTLA-4 blockade using ipilimumab, together with focal radiation, was received by patients with chemo-refractory metastatic non-small-cell lung cancer. Method: immunoSEQ multiplex PCR; TCRdb's copy keeps in-frame clones and lacks some. The sample has 58,000 or so clones; over 75% are singletons. The sequencing here drew on peripheral blood, taken from a patient treated with radiotherapy plus ipilimumab. The source is a human donor with non-small cell lung cancer who had a complete response to radiotherapy plus ipilimumab.

CDR3 region: CASSPSRDRGLAGELFF. The CDR3 DNA is TGCGCCAGCAGTCCATCCCGGGACAGGGGGCTGGCCGGGGAGCTGTTTTTT. The chain couples TRBV4-3 to TRBJ2-2; 12 bases fit TRBD1. CDR1 and CDR2 (germline): LGHNA, YSLEER. This CDR3 contains 17 residues. Trimming took 6 bases from V and 6 from J; bases not matched to a gene: 11.